One TCR beta chain is described in this entry. What antigen it recognizes has not been identified. Nothing much larger sits one base from this clone, and base qualities are not available. This entry belongs to a study of shared clonotypes between healthy human individuals (TCRdb year 2020). For the wider study: The cohort comprised a couple of women and a few men aged 18 to 49 years. Between about 0.85 and 9.5 billion PBMCs per donor were obtained by leukapheresis. To estimate repertoire size and how much clonotype sharing occurs between individuals, the study deeply sequenced the blood TCR repertoires of 5 or 6 healthy adults. For each donor, CD4 naive and CD4 memory were each given three plates, CD8 naive was given two plates, and CD8 memory was given one plate. Libraries were prepared and TCR repertoires were sequenced by different laboratories using diverse techniques, in order to increase sequencing depth and limit assay-specific biases.

Overall study outcomes, separate from this receptor: Approximately 5% of naive CD4, more than 3% of naive CD8, approximately 2% of memory CD4, and around 0.4% of memory CD8 clonotypes were shared across a few donors. Based on pairwise subsampling, the degree of clonotype sharing among donors was expected to be affected by sequencing depth. Rarefaction of sorted-subset datasets indicated incomplete sequencing despite the large sequencing depth. The small number of donors limited the genetic and exposure-history diversity represented. Naive subsets generally had larger estimated clonotype richness than memory subsets. Sampling was restricted to blood, and TCR repertoires in tissue are likely to differ from TCR repertoires in blood. Higher generation probabilities were observed for clonotypes shared by all four sorted-subset donors than for non-shared clonotypes.

Using the deep immunoSEQ assay, multiplex PCR amplified TCR CDR3 regions from genomic DNA. For each cell subset, the extracted genomic DNA was distributed evenly across all wells of several immunoSEQ 96-well plates, and each plate served as one replicate. Each replicate PCR for sorted subsets received roughly 0.2 ug genomic DNA, equal to about 30,000 T cell genomes. The purified libraries were quantified using a Qubit 3.0 fluorometer, sized with a Bioanalyzer 2100, and then quantified again using the KAPA Library Quantification kit. A separate single-read 150-cycle Illumina NextSeq 550 flow cell was used to sequence each immunoSEQ 96-well plate. The paper's data handling went like this. Because only junctional sequences without quality scores were contained in the immunoSEQ output, filtering matching that applied to full-length reads could not be performed. To assign V/J genes and CDR3, sequences were annotated against IMGT germline references using PyIR, a Python wrapper for IgBLAST v1.9. Reads were filtered out if the reads had weak V/J assignments (E-value above 1e-6), no CDR3, stop codons, out-of-frame junctions, or ambiguous translated residues. V3J clonotypes were defined as sequences sharing an identical inferred V gene, J gene, and CDR3 amino acid sequence. Percentage overlap between repertoires was computed as shared unique clonotypes divided by the size of the smaller repertoire. RTK rarefaction, the Chao1 estimator, and Recon v2.1 estimates of unobserved clonotypes were used to assess repertoire richness. Generation probabilities for all TCRbeta clonotypes obtained by the gDNA method from a handful of donors were computed using OLGA. In TCRdb, the immuneACCESS table is reduced to in-frame sequences with V and J assigned. These tables do not hold every clone; where another copy was compared, an unresolved V gene accounts for under half, and the others remain unexplained. The DNA gave D and trimming, while V, J and clone size come from that table. The table for this sample lists about 800,000 clones; around 96% of them were counted only once. The top ten clonotypes cover under 0.3% of the sample.

CD8 naive samples were obtained by positive selection for CCR7 among CD45RO-negative cells, yielding a CD45RA+CCR7+ population from which TemRA cells were excluded. The donors were healthy, HIV-negative adults who had no recently reported acute infections or vaccinations. Only Caucasian adults living in Nashville, Tennessee, USA were represented among the donors. Blood was collected by leukapheresis, and PBMCs were isolated by Ficoll-Histopaque density gradient centrifugation and then cryopreserved in liquid nitrogen vapor phase. Analytical flow cytometry was used to check the purity and quantity of each magnetically sorted T cell population. Genomic DNA was isolated from every sorted fraction and measured by UV absorbance on a Nanodrop 2000c. The sequencing input was naive CD8+ T cells sorted from blood. Read against the paper, the sample's cell subset or site label means: CD45RA+CCR7+. This TCR derives from a man in his thirties or forties in good health.

The DNA sequence is TGCGCCAGCAAAGGGTCCTACGAGCAGTACTTC. This translates into CASKGSYEQYF. The rearrangement combines TRBV5-1 with TRBJ2-7; the D gene lacks a confident call. The CDR1 and CDR2 encoded by the germline V gene are SGHRS and YFSETQ. The CDR3 spans 11 residues, from the cysteine through the phenylalanine. The kept DNA is CDR3 alone, 33 bases in frame from the first base. V is clipped by 6 bases and J by 1 base, and the sequence between their germline boundaries is 5 bases long.